This entry features one TCR beta chain sequence. This record comes from a study of blood T cell repertoires in COVID-19. The overall study: Specimens from acute and convalescent COVID-19 originated in the United States, Italy and Spain. T cells, B-cell-depleted T cells, or PBMCs provided the cDNA or gDNA that served as material.

V lost 5 bases and J lost 5; bases outside the gene matches: 3. Per germline, CDR1 KGHSY and CDR2 FQNENV. This CDR3 region has 14 residues. Under the authors' procedure: Amplification of reference gene primers was used by the study to estimate nucleated cell counts. Assay used: immunoSEQ multiplex PCR; TCRdb lists only in-frame clones, some missing. D and trimming come from the DNA, and the V and J calls and clone size come from that table. The repertoire holds approximately 15,000 clones, with around 90% as singletons. This sequence was found in a human donor in a cohort sampled during active COVID-19. Sequencing input: peripheral blood. The chain is built from TRBV16 and TRBJ1-6, with TRBD1 matching 7 bases. Written as DNA, the CDR3 is TGTGCCAGCAGCAGCAGGGGGGATAATTCACCCCTCCACTTT. This encodes CASSSRGDNSPLHF. The full variable domain, completed using reference TRBV16 and TRBJ1-6, is GEEVAQTPKHLVRGEGQKAKLYCAPIKGHSYVFWYQQVLKNEFKFLISFQNENVFDETGMPKERFSAKCLPNSPCSLEIQATKLEDSAVYFCASSSRGDNSPLHFGNGTRLTVT.